These T cell receptor beta chains were read from a single sample in a study of OX40 agonist ivuxolimab in advanced cancers. Only in-frame clones appear in the TCRdb table, and some are missing; sequencing was by immunoSEQ multiplex PCR. Found here are roughly 91,000 clones, about 87% of them singletons; the top ten hold roughly 0.8%. The sample consisted of CD4+ or CD8+ T cells sorted from blood, taken in a trial of the OX40 agonist ivuxolimab. Receptors were obtained from an adult with an advanced solid tumor such as melanoma, head and neck, liver or kidney cancer. Both conserved end residues are part of each CDR3. The D gene is left open where the match is weak. Rows may omit the clone size; those that give it use once, few, many or a size class.

v_gene	abundance	j_gene	d_gene	CDR3aa	CDR3nt
TRBV5-4	NA	TRBJ2-5	NA	CASSLSETQYF	TGTGCCAGCAGCTTGAGCGAGACCCAGTACTTC
TRBV7-3	NA	TRBJ2-3	NA	CASSSHSTDTQYF	TGTGCCAGCAGCTCTCACAGCACAGATACGCAGTATTTT
TRBV9	NA	TRBJ1-3	NA	CASSPGFSGNTIYF	TGTGCCAGCAGCCCAGGGTTCTCTGGAAACACCATATATTTT
TRBV7-2	NA	TRBJ1-3	NA	CASSLYGNTIYF	TGTGCCAGCAGCCTCTATGGAAACACCATATATTTT
TRBV28	once	TRBJ2-7	NA	CASSLVSGEQYF	TGTGCCAGCAGTTTAGTGTCCGGGGAGCAGTACTTC
TRBV28	NA	TRBJ1-2	NA	CASSVRANYGYTF	TGTGCCAGCAGTGTCAGAGCTAACTATGGCTACACCTTC
TRBV10-3	NA	TRBJ2-7	NA	CAISEGLPEQYF	TGTGCCATCAGTGAAGGTCTCCCCGAGCAGTACTTC
TRBV19	NA	TRBJ1-5	NA	CASSFDGQQPQHF	TGTGCCAGTAGTTTTGACGGACAGCAGCCCCAGCATTTT
TRBV5-1	NA	TRBJ2-5	NA	CASSSNTAAQETQYF	TGCGCCAGCAGCTCAAACACAGCGGCTCAAGAGACCCAGTACTTC
TRBV5-1	NA	TRBJ2-5	NA	CASSLAYGGVGEKTQYF	TGCGCCAGCAGCTTGGCCTACGGCGGGGTGGGTGAAAAGACCCAGTACTTC
TRBV5-1	NA	TRBJ2-5	TRBD2	CASKSGGGFETQYF	TGCGCCAGCAAGAGCGGGGGAGGCTTTGAGACCCAGTACTTC
TRBV19	NA	TRBJ1-5	NA	CASSMSGSQPQHF	TGTGCCAGTAGTATGTCGGGGAGTCAGCCCCAGCATTTT
TRBV7-2	NA	TRBJ2-7	TRBD2	CASSLGLADLYEQYF	TGTGCCAGCAGCTTAGGCCTAGCGGACTTATACGAGCAGTACTTC
TRBV7-2	NA	TRBJ1-3	NA	CASSALAATGNTIYF	TGTGCCAGCAGCGCTCTAGCGGCCACTGGAAACACCATATATTTT
TRBV18	NA	TRBJ2-1	NA	CASHSWAGKNEQFF	TGTGCCAGCCACTCGTGGGCTGGGAAGAATGAGCAGTTCTTC
TRBV4-1	NA	TRBJ2-1	TRBD1	CASSRTQGFEQFF	TGCGCCAGCAGCCGGACACAGGGGTTTGAGCAGTTCTTC
TRBV30	NA	TRBJ2-3	TRBD2	CAWAGGPRDTQYF	TGTGCCTGGGCGGGGGGGCCGAGAGATACGCAGTATTTT